A selection of T cell receptor beta chains follows, all from one sample in a study of memory CD4+ T cells and cytomegalovirus serostatus. This table comes from immunoSEQ multiplex PCR, and its TCRdb copy is limited to in-frame clones, with some not included. Of 61,000 or so clones in the sample, about 78% were seen once. Material: memory CD4+ T cells from blood. Every receptor here comes from an adult in good health and CMV-seronegative. Some clones in this sample may be carry-over from other donors' samples. Both conserved end residues are part of each CDR3. Fields, in order: D gene, V gene, J gene, clone size, CDR3 DNA, CDR3 protein. A D gene is named only where the DNA matches it firmly. Some rows mark clone size as missing; the rest say once, few, many or name a class of expanded clone.

D gene: -
V gene: TRBV7-2
J gene: TRBJ2-1
clone size: -
CDR3 DNA: TGTGCCAGCAGCACTGGACGTATTGAGCAGTTCTTC
CDR3 protein: CASSTGRIEQFF

D gene: TRBD1
V gene: TRBV11-2
J gene: TRBJ1-2
clone size: -
CDR3 DNA: TGTGCCAGCAGCTTAGTAACGGGGACAGGGGGCCTTTATGGCTACACCTTC
CDR3 protein: CASSLVTGTGGLYGYTF

D gene: TRBD1
V gene: TRBV7-7
J gene: TRBJ1-3
clone size: -
CDR3 DNA: TGTGCTAGCAGAGGCCCGGGACAGGACCTGCTCTCTGGAAACACCATATATTTT
CDR3 protein: CASRGPGQDLLSGNTIYF

D gene: -
V gene: TRBV10-3
J gene: TRBJ1-4
clone size: -
CDR3 DNA: TGTGCCATCAGTGGGACAGCTAATGAAAAACTGTTTTTT
CDR3 protein: CAISGTANEKLFF

D gene: -
V gene: TRBV7-2
J gene: TRBJ2-3
clone size: few
CDR3 DNA: TGTGCCAGCAGCTTAGCTCGTCGTCGGGGCGCAGATACGCAGTATTTT
CDR3 protein: CASSLARRRGADTQYF

D gene: TRBD1
V gene: TRBV7-2
J gene: TRBJ1-3
clone size: once
CDR3 DNA: TGTGCCAGCAGCCTACGGGACAGTTCAGCTGGAAACACCATATATTTT
CDR3 protein: CASSLRDSSAGNTIYF

D gene: -
V gene: TRBV5-8
J gene: TRBJ2-5
clone size: once
CDR3 DNA: TGTGCCAGCAGCTTGGGGAGGACTCGCGGGGAGACCCAGTACTTC
CDR3 protein: CASSLGRTRGETQYF

D gene: -
V gene: TRBV25-1
J gene: TRBJ1-1
clone size: -
CDR3 DNA: TGTGCCACCATATGGGCGGAAGGGACTGAAGCTTTCTTT
CDR3 protein: CATIWAEGTEAFF

D gene: -
V gene: TRBV7-2
J gene: TRBJ2-7
clone size: once
CDR3 DNA: TGTGCCAGCAGCTTAGTAGGCACTAGAGAGACGAGCCAGTACTTC
CDR3 protein: CASSLVGTRETSQYF

D gene: -
V gene: TRBV7-9
J gene: TRBJ1-3
clone size: -
CDR3 DNA: TGTGCCAGCAGCCCCCCCCCTACTGGAAACACCATATATTTT
CDR3 protein: CASSPPPTGNTIYF

D gene: TRBD1
V gene: TRBV29-1
J gene: TRBJ2-3
clone size: -
CDR3 DNA: TGCAGCGTTGATCAAGGGACAGGCACAGATACGCAGTATTTT
CDR3 protein: CSVDQGTGTDTQYF

D gene: -
V gene: TRBV7-2
J gene: TRBJ1-4
clone size: few
CDR3 DNA: TGTGCCAGCAGCTCCCTCTTGACAGTCGGGCGTGAAAAACTGTTTTTT
CDR3 protein: CASSSLLTVGREKLFF

D gene: TRBD1
V gene: TRBV4-3
J gene: TRBJ1-4
clone size: -
CDR3 DNA: TGCGCCAGCAGCCATCAGACAGGGCAAACTAATGAAAAACTGTTTTTT
CDR3 protein: CASSHQTGQTNEKLFF

D gene: TRBD2
V gene: TRBV7-2
J gene: TRBJ2-7
clone size: -
CDR3 DNA: TGTGCCAGCAGCCTGGCGATTGGCGGGAGGGCGTACGAGCAGTACTTC
CDR3 protein: CASSLAIGGRAYEQYF

D gene: -
V gene: TRBV10-3
J gene: TRBJ2-7
clone size: -
CDR3 DNA: TGTGCCATCAGTGAACAGGGAGTCGAGCAGTACTTC
CDR3 protein: CAISEQGVEQYF

D gene: TRBD1
V gene: TRBV30
J gene: TRBJ2-5
clone size: -
CDR3 DNA: TGTGCCTGGGGGACAGCGGAGACCCAGTACTTC
CDR3 protein: CAWGTAETQYF

D gene: TRBD1
V gene: TRBV7-9
J gene: TRBJ2-6
clone size: -
CDR3 DNA: TGTGCCAGCAGCTTAGTTCCCGGACAGGGGAGCTCTGGGGCCAACGTCCTGACTTTC
CDR3 protein: CASSLVPGQGSSGANVLTF

D gene: -
V gene: TRBV14
J gene: TRBJ2-3
clone size: -
CDR3 DNA: TGTGCCAGCAGCAGGGGTCGCGCAGATACGCAGTATTTT
CDR3 protein: CASSRGRADTQYF

D gene: TRBD1
V gene: TRBV19
J gene: TRBJ1-3
clone size: -
CDR3 DNA: TGTGCCAGTAGGGAAACCGGGACAGGGCCCTCACGTGGAAACACCATATATTTT
CDR3 protein: CASRETGTGPSRGNTIYF

D gene: -
V gene: TRBV10-3
J gene: TRBJ1-5
clone size: -
CDR3 DNA: TGTGCCATCAGGGGGGATGGCAATCAGCCCCAGCATTTT
CDR3 protein: CAIRGDGNQPQHF

D gene: -
V gene: TRBV7-2
J gene: TRBJ1-5
clone size: -
CDR3 DNA: TGTGCCAGCAGCTTATACATGGGGGATCAGCCCCAGCATTTT
CDR3 protein: CASSLYMGDQPQHF

D gene: -
V gene: TRBV6-1
J gene: TRBJ1-2
clone size: -
CDR3 DNA: TGTGCCAGCATGTGGCAGGCGAACTATGGCTACACCTTC
CDR3 protein: CASMWQANYGYTF

D gene: -
V gene: TRBV6-1
J gene: TRBJ2-7
clone size: -
CDR3 DNA: TGTGCCAGCAGCTTAGGACAGTCCTACGAGCAGTACTTC
CDR3 protein: CASSLGQSYEQYF

D gene: -
V gene: TRBV30
J gene: TRBJ2-2
clone size: -
CDR3 DNA: TGTGCCTGGAGTAAGCCCCACACCGGGGAGCTGTTTTTT
CDR3 protein: CAWSKPHTGELFF

D gene: TRBD2
V gene: TRBV7-2
J gene: TRBJ2-5
clone size: -
CDR3 DNA: TGTGCCAGCAGCATTCGGGGGGGAACGCGGGAGACCCAGTACTTC
CDR3 protein: CASSIRGGTRETQYF

D gene: TRBD1
V gene: TRBV6-5
J gene: TRBJ1-2
clone size: -
CDR3 DNA: TGTGCCAGCACCCCAGGGGGTAGCTATGGCTACACCTTC
CDR3 protein: CASTPGGSYGYTF

D gene: -
V gene: TRBV11-2
J gene: TRBJ1-2
clone size: -
CDR3 DNA: TGTGCCAGCAGCTCCCTTTGGCGGGGAAGCTATGGCTACACCTTC
CDR3 protein: CASSSLWRGSYGYTF

D gene: -
V gene: TRBV7-2
J gene: TRBJ2-2
clone size: few
CDR3 DNA: TGTGCCAGCAGCTTTTGGGGTCGCACCGGGGAGCTGTTTTTT
CDR3 protein: CASSFWGRTGELFF

D gene: -
V gene: TRBV7-7
J gene: TRBJ2-2
clone size: few
CDR3 DNA: TGTGCTAGCAGCTTAGATCTTACCGGGGAGCTGTTTTTT
CDR3 protein: CASSLDLTGELFF

D gene: TRBD1
V gene: TRBV11-2
J gene: TRBJ2-6
clone size: -
CDR3 DNA: TGTGCCAGCAGCCGGGGACAGGGGGTGGCTGGGGCCAACGTCCTGACTTTC
CDR3 protein: CASSRGQGVAGANVLTF

D gene: -
V gene: TRBV7-9
J gene: TRBJ1-6
clone size: -
CDR3 DNA: TGTGCCAGCAGCTTACTTAATCGACAGAATTCACCCCTCCACTTT
CDR3 protein: CASSLLNRQNSPLHF

D gene: -
V gene: TRBV18
J gene: TRBJ2-7
clone size: once
CDR3 DNA: TGTGCCAGCTCACCAATCGGCAGGGACGGCGAGCAGTACTTC
CDR3 protein: CASSPIGRDGEQYF

D gene: -
V gene: TRBV19
J gene: TRBJ2-1
clone size: -
CDR3 DNA: TGTGCCAGTAGTCCACAAGGGACTTACAATGAGCAGTTCTTC
CDR3 protein: CASSPQGTYNEQFF

D gene: -
V gene: TRBV25-1
J gene: TRBJ2-1
clone size: -
CDR3 DNA: TGTGCCAGCAGTGGGGCGGGACCAAGAGACTACAATGAGCAGTTCTTC
CDR3 protein: CASSGAGPRDYNEQFF

D gene: -
V gene: TRBV6-5
J gene: TRBJ2-3
clone size: -
CDR3 DNA: TGTGCCAGCAGCCGTTGGACCCGCACAGATACGCAGTATTTT
CDR3 protein: CASSRWTRTDTQYF

D gene: -
V gene: TRBV7-2
J gene: TRBJ1-5
clone size: -
CDR3 DNA: TGTGCCAGCAGCCCCCGCAGTTTTCAGCCCCAGCATTTT
CDR3 protein: CASSPRSFQPQHF

D gene: -
V gene: TRBV7-8
J gene: TRBJ1-5
clone size: few
CDR3 DNA: TGTGCCAGCAGCTCACCGGGACTCAATCAGCCCCAGCATTTT
CDR3 protein: CASSSPGLNQPQHF

D gene: TRBD2
V gene: TRBV7-9
J gene: TRBJ2-3
clone size: -
CDR3 DNA: TGTGCCAGCAGCTTCACTAGCGGGGGGCACACAGATACGCAGTATTTT
CDR3 protein: CASSFTSGGHTDTQYF

D gene: TRBD2
V gene: TRBV7-8
J gene: TRBJ2-4
clone size: -
CDR3 DNA: TGTGCCAGCAGCCGATCTAGCGGGGGGGTGAGCGGGGCCAAAAACATTCAGTACTTC
CDR3 protein: CASSRSSGGVSGAKNIQYF

D gene: -
V gene: TRBV7-8
J gene: TRBJ2-3
clone size: -
CDR3 DNA: TGTGCCAGCAGGCGACTTTCGGGGTTCGGGCATACGCAGTATTTT
CDR3 protein: CASRRLSGFGHTQYF

D gene: -
V gene: TRBV7-9
J gene: TRBJ1-2
clone size: few
CDR3 DNA: TGTGCCAGCAGGGCGACAGCTAACTATGGCTACACCTTC
CDR3 protein: CASRATANYGYTF

D gene: -
V gene: TRBV5-1
J gene: TRBJ1-3
clone size: -
CDR3 DNA: TGCGCCAGCAGCTTGGCGGGGGATCCTGGAAACACCATATATTTT
CDR3 protein: CASSLAGDPGNTIYF